These T cell receptor beta chains were read from a single sample in a study of CD8 T cell repertoires and HIV-1 epitope variants. Generated by immunoSEQ multiplex PCR, the TCRdb table keeps only in-frame clones and is missing some. The sample contains 90,000 or so clones, roughly four fifths of which appear only once. Sequencing was done on a sample of uncultured baseline CD8+ T cells from peripheral blood mononuclear cells (PBMCs). These receptors were taken from a male donor with HIV. The CDR3 runs from the conserved cysteine through the conserved F or W. A D gene is named only where the DNA matches it firmly. Clone size is shown for a subset of rows, as once, few, many or a class of expanded clone.

.	TRBV2	15	.	TRBJ1-1	CASSDLTTVNTEAFF	TGTGCCAGCAGTGACCTGACGACAGTGAACACTGAAGCTTTCTTT
.	TRBV7-9	14	.	TRBJ1-1	CASSLGGTNTEAFF	TGTGCCAGCAGCTTAGGAGGGACGAACACTGAAGCTTTCTTT
few	TRBV6-6	14	TRBD1	TRBJ1-1	CASSLGQGLTEAFF	TGTGCCAGCAGCCTCGGACAGGGATTGACTGAAGCTTTCTTT
.	TRBV5-1	17	TRBD2	TRBJ2-5	CASSFRTSGLEGETQYF	TGCGCCAGCAGCTTTAGGACTAGCGGCCTCGAGGGGGAGACCCAGTACTTC
.	TRBV4-1	14	TRBD1	TRBJ1-1	CASSQVAGGIAAFF	TGCGCCAGCAGCCAAGTGGCAGGGGGAATTGCAGCTTTCTTT
few	TRBV6-1	15	.	TRBJ2-1	CASRVQGTPNNEQFF	TGTGCCAGCAGGGTCCAGGGTACACCAAACAATGAGCAGTTCTTC
.	TRBV7-2	14	TRBD2	TRBJ2-7	CASSFSGSPYEQYF	TGTGCCAGCAGCTTTAGCGGGAGCCCCTACGAGCAGTACTTC
medium-sized	TRBV4-2	13	TRBD1	TRBJ2-7	CASSQTGVNEQYF	TGTGCCAGCAGCCAAACAGGGGTCAACGAGCAGTACTTC
.	TRBV9	16	TRBD1	TRBJ1-4	CASSPRVGQGNEKLFF	TGTGCCAGCAGCCCCCGAGTAGGACAGGGGAATGAAAAACTGTTTTTT
.	TRBV4-3	15	TRBD2	TRBJ2-7	CASSQMTSGGYEQYF	TGCGCCAGCAGCCAAATGACTAGCGGGGGGTACGAGCAGTACTTC
.	TRBV9	15	TRBD2	TRBJ2-1	CASSLSGTSVNEQFF	TGTGCCAGCAGCCTTTCCGGGACTAGTGTTAATGAGCAGTTCTTC
.	TRBV19	15	.	TRBJ1-1	CASSIGGASNTEAFF	TGTGCCAGTAGTATAGGGGGGGCCTCGAACACTGAAGCTTTCTTT
.	TRBV30	12	.	TRBJ1-6	CAWKGSNSPLHF	TGTGCCTGGAAGGGGTCCAATTCACCCCTCCACTTT
.	TRBV5-8	14	TRBD1	TRBJ1-6	CASSADRGLSPLHF	TGTGCCAGCAGCGCGGACAGGGGGCTTTCACCCCTCCACTTT
.	TRBV6-6	14	.	TRBJ1-6	CASSPDSYNSPLHF	TGTGCCAGCAGCCCCGATTCCTATAATTCACCCCTCCACTTT
.	TRBV18	12	.	TRBJ2-5	CASSTFQETQYF	TGTGCCAGCTCAACCTTCCAAGAGACCCAGTACTTC
.	TRBV6-5	13	.	TRBJ2-7	CASSYTGRNEQYF	TGTGCCAGCAGTTATACAGGGCGCAACGAGCAGTACTTC
.	TRBV6-5	13	.	TRBJ1-2	CASSEGGSYGYTF	TGTGCCAGCAGTGAAGGGGGATCCTATGGCTACACCTTC
few	TRBV15	15	TRBD2	TRBJ2-5	CATSTGLAGGQTQYF	TGTGCCACCAGCACAGGACTAGCGGGAGGGCAGACCCAGTACTTC
.	TRBV7-2	15	.	TRBJ1-3	CASSPFVSSGNTIYF	TGTGCCAGCAGCCCCTTTGTTTCCTCTGGAAACACCATATATTTT
.	TRBV9	15	.	TRBJ2-3	CASSVVLMGTDTQYF	TGTGCCAGCAGCGTAGTATTAATGGGCACAGATACGCAGTATTTT
.	TRBV6-1	15	.	TRBJ2-6	CASSVRGSGANVLTF	TGTGCCAGCTCCGTACGCGGCTCCGGGGCCAACGTCCTGACTTTC
.	TRBV18	14	.	TRBJ2-3	CASSPGASTDTQYF	TGTGCCAGCTCACCAGGGGCGAGCACAGATACGCAGTATTTT
.	TRBV30	15	TRBD1	TRBJ1-3	CASSRDRFSGNTIYF	TGTGCCTCGTCCCGGGACAGGTTTTCTGGAAACACCATATATTTT
.	TRBV7-9	16	TRBD2	TRBJ2-1	CASSSLAGGPYNEQFF	TGTGCCAGCAGCTCCTTAGCGGGGGGTCCCTACAATGAGCAGTTCTTC
.	TRBV6-4	14	TRBD1	TRBJ2-2	CASRSDRWTGELFF	TGTGCCAGCAGATCGGACAGGTGGACCGGGGAGCTGTTTTTT
.	TRBV28	17	.	TRBJ1-5	CASSFWEGRYSNQPQHF	TGTGCCAGCAGTTTCTGGGAGGGAAGGTATAGCAATCAGCCCCAGCATTTT
.	TRBV15	16	TRBD2	TRBJ2-1	CATSSEDSGDYNEQFF	TGTGCCACCAGCAGTGAAGATAGCGGGGACTACAATGAGCAGTTCTTC
few	TRBV7-2	15	.	TRBJ1-5	CASSLTQGRDQPQHF	TGTGCCAGCAGCTTAACACAGGGAAGAGATCAGCCCCAGCATTTT
.	TRBV21-1	13	.	TRBJ2-7	CARRQGADYEQYF	TGTGCCAGAAGACAGGGGGCGGATTACGAGCAGTACTTC
.	TRBV19	14	.	TRBJ2-1	CASRGASSYNEQFF	TGTGCCAGTAGAGGGGCCAGCTCCTACAATGAGCAGTTCTTC
.	TRBV6-5	15	TRBD1	TRBJ2-7	CASSSQGASSYEQYF	TGTGCCAGCAGCTCCCAGGGGGCAAGCTCCTACGAGCAGTACTTC
.	TRBV28	17	.	TRBJ2-7	CASSSSTTGRSSYEQYF	TGTGCCAGCAGTTCCTCAACAACAGGAAGGAGCTCCTACGAGCAGTACTTC
.	TRBV30	13	TRBD1	TRBJ1-1	CAWSAGTGGEAFF	TGTGCCTGGAGTGCCGGGACAGGGGGTGAAGCTTTCTTT
.	TRBV19	14	.	TRBJ2-7	CASSIAGVGYEQYF	TGTGCCAGTAGTATTGCAGGGGTGGGATACGAGCAGTACTTC
.	TRBV2	12	TRBD1	TRBJ2-5	CAREGQGQTQYF	TGTGCCAGAGAGGGACAGGGGCAGACCCAGTACTTC
.	TRBV27	19	TRBD2	TRBJ2-1	CASRKEGAGGWTSYNEQFF	TGTGCCAGCAGAAAGGAAGGGGCGGGAGGGTGGACTTCCTACAATGAGCAGTTCTTC
.	TRBV15	12	.	TRBJ2-7	CATSRDTGEQYF	TGTGCCACCAGCAGAGATACGGGAGAGCAGTACTTC
.	TRBV6-4	14	TRBD1	TRBJ1-4	CASRRQGSWEKLFF	TGTGCCAGCAGACGACAGGGGAGTTGGGAAAAACTGTTTTTT
.	TRBV7-9	15	.	TRBJ1-1	CASSLDLSGNTEAFF	TGTGCCAGCAGCTTAGATCTTTCCGGGAACACTGAAGCTTTCTTT
.	TRBV25-1	16	TRBD2	TRBJ2-3	CASSDRLAGAGDTQYF	TGTGCCAGCAGTGACAGACTAGCGGGAGCGGGGGATACGCAGTATTTT
.	TRBV20-1	11	.	TRBJ1-1	CSAYLNTEAFF	TGCAGTGCTTACCTGAACACTGAAGCTTTCTTT
once	TRBV10-1	16	.	TRBJ1-4	CASSEVRGQGREKLFF	TGCGCCAGCAGTGAGGTAAGGGGCCAGGGTCGCGAAAAACTGTTTTTT
.	TRBV28	15	TRBD2	TRBJ2-1	CASSPTGLAGNEQFF	TGTGCCAGCAGCCCAACGGGGCTAGCGGGCAATGAGCAGTTCTTC
.	TRBV19	14	.	TRBJ1-1	CASSFPGGSTEAFF	TGTGCCAGTAGTTTTCCGGGAGGCAGCACTGAAGCTTTCTTT
.	TRBV19	14	TRBD1	TRBJ2-1	CASNTDRTYNEQFF	TGTGCCAGTAACACGGACAGGACCTACAATGAGCAGTTCTTC
many	TRBV19	13	.	TRBJ2-1	CASSIMSDNEQFF	TGTGCCAGTAGTATTATGTCCGACAATGAGCAGTTCTTC
.	TRBV7-6	17	.	TRBJ2-3	CASSLVGGMRGTDTQYF	TGTGCCAGCAGCTTAGTAGGGGGGATGAGGGGTACAGATACGCAGTATTTT
.	TRBV12-2	20	.	TRBJ1-2	CASRLAVRKSDFPHNYGYTF	TGTGCAAGTCGCTTAGCGGTGAGGAAGTCCGACTTCCCCCACAACTATGGCTACACCTTC
.	TRBV5-1	17	TRBD2	TRBJ2-1	CASSPLVAGGLGNEQFF	TGCGCCAGCAGCCCTCTGGTAGCGGGAGGGCTGGGTAATGAGCAGTTCTTC
few	TRBV2	13	.	TRBJ1-1	CASSKVEGTEAFF	TGTGCCAGCAGTAAGGTCGAGGGAACTGAAGCTTTCTTT